A single TCR beta chain is shown here with its context. This CDR3 region has 15 residues. CDR1 is SGHNT and CDR2 is YYREEE in the germline V gene (reference sequence). The J segment lost 7 bases and the V segment lost 4 bases, leaving 4 bases of the junction unmatched. Some clones are missing from TCRdb's copy, which holds only in-frame ones; the method was immunoSEQ multiplex PCR. In the table there are about 250,000 clones, around 83% of which are singletons. This record comes from a study of blood T cell repertoires in COVID-19. This sequence originates from a man in his forties with active or convalescent COVID-19. The sample taken for sequencing was peripheral blood. The V call is TRBV5-4, the J call TRBJ2-1; 14 bases align to TRBD2. The CDR3 coding sequence is TGTGCCAGCAGCGAGGGACTAGCGGGAGTAAATGAGCAGTTCTTC. It translates to CASSEGLAGVNEQFF.